Shown below are 13 T cell receptor beta chains from a single sample sequenced in a study of blood T cell repertoires in COVID-19. The protocol was immunoSEQ multiplex PCR, while the TCRdb copy is restricted to in-frame clones and leaves out a portion. The data contain approximately 100,000 clones, 70% to 85% of them seen just once; the ten biggest clones take up about 10%. The sample was peripheral blood. These receptors were taken from a man between 65 and 80 years old with acute or convalescent COVID-19.

This chain connects TRBV7-3 to TRBJ2-7; tentative D call: TRBD2 (6 bases). This CDR3 contains 13 residues. The ends were cut back, 5 bases at V and 5 bases at J, with 13 bases in the middle. CDR1 and CDR2 from the germline V gene are SGHTA and FQGTGA. The CDR3, as DNA: TGTGCCAGCAGCCCGGGGGATAGCGACGAGCAGTACTTC. Its translation: CASSPGDSDEQYF.

The chain uses TRBV2 and TRBJ1-6; no clear D gene. Germline CDR1 reads SNHLY; CDR2 reads FYNNEI. This CDR3 region has 15 residues. V was trimmed by 3 bases and J by 0 bases, leaving 6 bases between them. DNA for the CDR3: TGTGCCAGCAGTGAGAGGAGCTCCTATAATTCACCCCTCCACTTT. Encoded protein: CASSERSSYNSPLHF.

This clone has just one count. This chain uses TRBV4-3 with TRBJ2-1, with 8 bases matching TRBD2. Trimming removed 4 bases from V and 7 bases from J; junction bases left unmatched: 9. Germline CDR1 is LGHNA and CDR2 is YSLEER. This CDR3 has 15 residues. CDR3 sequence: CASSRLGVAGNEQFF. DNA for the CDR3: TGCGCCAGCAGCCGCCTTGGGGTAGCGGGGAATGAGCAGTTCTTC.

The chain combines TRBV6-6 with TRBJ2-1; possibly TRBD2 for D (6 bases). CDR1 and CDR2 (germline): MNHNY, SVGAGI (reference sequence). V lost 6 bases to trimming and J lost 7 bases, with 19 bases between them. The CDR3 has 15 residues. This chain's CDR3 is CASSHGASAANEQFF. The DNA of the CDR3 is TGTGCCAGCAGCCACGGGGCTAGCGCGGCTAATGAGCAGTTCTTC.

This chain connects TRBV5-1 to TRBJ1-1; 10 bases fit TRBD1. V trimming: 4 bases; J trimming: 4 bases; junction bases outside the gene matches: 16. CDR1 and CDR2 (germline): SGHRS, YFSETQ. This CDR3 comprises 18 residues. DNA of the CDR3: TGCGCCAGCAGCCCACAAGGGGGGACAGGGGTACAGGGCACTGAAGCTTTCTTT. It is translated as CASSPQGGTGVQGTEAFF.

The chain couples TRBV6-6 to TRBJ1-2; D is unclear. Trimming removed 6 bases at V and 4 bases at J, with 12 bases between. The CDR3 runs to 13 residues. Germline V gives CDR1 MNHNY, CDR2 SVGAGI (reference sequence). The CDR3 loop reads CASRDGLLYGYTF. The DNA of the CDR3 is TGTGCCAGCAGGGACGGACTACTCTATGGCTACACCTTC.

This clone was seen more than once but under ten times. The V gene is TRBV5-1, the J gene TRBJ2-5, with a possible D match to TRBD2 (5 bases). The germline V gene encodes CDR1 SGHRS and CDR2 YFSETQ. The CDR3 loop spans 15 amino acids. V lost 0 bases and J lost 1, with 10 bases in between. The CDR3 reads CASSLGGLSQETQYF. Here the CDR3 DNA reads TGCGCCAGCAGCTTGGGAGGGTTAAGCCAAGAGACCCAGTACTTC.

This clone has only one observation. This chain connects TRBV7-2 to TRBJ1-2; 9 bases map to TRBD1. Germline CDR1 reads SGHTA; CDR2 reads FQGNSA. The length of the CDR3 is 16 residues. The trim removed 5 bases at V and 0 bases at J, leaving 7 bases unmatched. The CDR3, as DNA: TGTGCCAGCAGCCTGGGGACAGGGAGAGCTAACTATGGCTACACCTTC. This translates into CASSLGTGRANYGYTF.

The rearrangement links TRBV14 to TRBJ1-6; tentatively, D is TRBD1 (5 bases). The V end was cut by 3 bases, the J end by 5 bases, with 14 bases between. The CDR3 covers 16 residues. The germline gives CDR1 SGHDN, CDR2 FVKESK. CDR3 sequence: CASSHLGDSDNSPLHF. The DNA for the CDR3 is TGTGCCAGCAGCCACCTCGGAGACAGCGATAATTCACCCCTCCACTTT.

The chain employs TRBV3-1 (or the pseudogene TRBV3-2) and TRBJ1-3; 7 bases align to TRBD1. After removal of 4 bases from V and 0 bases from J, the junction contained 9 bases not matched to a gene. This CDR3 spans 17 amino acids. Germline V gene lookup returns CDR1 LGHDT and CDR2 YNNKEL (reference sequence). This chain's CDR3 is CASSRWDSGSSGNTIYF. Here the CDR3 DNA reads TGTGCCAGCAGCCGATGGGACAGTGGGAGCTCTGGAAACACCATATATTTT.

The V gene is TRBV5-6, the J gene TRBJ1-1; 9 bases line up with TRBD1. Trimming cost V 4 bases and J 11 bases; bases outside gene matches: 9. Germline assignment: CDR1 SGHDT and CDR2 YYEEEE. The CDR3 runs to 13 residues. CDR3 nucleotides: TGTGCCAGCAGCCCCGGACAGGGGAAAGGGGCTTTCTTT. Translating gives CASSPGQGKGAFF. The whole variable domain, filled in from reference TRBV5-6 and TRBJ1-1, reads DAGVTQSPTHLIKTRGQQVTLRCSPKSGHDTVSWYQQALGQGPQFIFQYYEEEERQRGNFPDRFSGHQFPNYSSELNVNALLLGDSALYLCASSPGQGKGAFFGQGTRLTVV.

The chain employs TRBV14 and TRBJ2-1; D may be TRBD2 (5 bases). V was cut by 3 bases and J by 9 bases, with 21 bases left in between. Per germline, CDR1 SGHDN and CDR2 FVKESK. This CDR3 is 16 amino acids long. The chain's CDR3 is CASSHPSGGPWSEQFF. The CDR3, as DNA: TGTGCCAGCAGCCACCCTTCTGGCGGGCCATGGTCTGAGCAGTTCTTC. Complete variable domain (other parts from reference TRBV14 and TRBJ2-1): EAGVTQFPSHSVIEKGQTVTLRCDPISGHDNLYWYRRVMGKEIKFLLHFVKESKQDESGMPNNRFLAERTGGTYSTLKVQPAELEDSGVYFCASSHPSGGPWSEQFFGPGTRLTVL.

V usage is TRBV19 and J usage is TRBJ1-4; D perhaps matches TRBD1 (6 bases). The CDR3 totals 14 residues. CDR1 is LNHDA and CDR2 is SQIVND in the germline V gene (reference sequence). Trimming left V 5 bases short and J 8 bases short, with 15 bases between. CDR3 residues: CASSPGDFNEKLFF. The CDR3 bases are TGTGCCAGTAGTCCAGGGGATTTTAACGAAAAACTGTTTTTT.